This T cell receptor (beta chain) comes out of a study of shared clonotypes between healthy human individuals (dated by TCRdb to about 2020). About the investigation overall: A couple of women and a few men aged 18 to 49 years were included in the cohort. For each donor, CD4 naive and CD4 memory were each run on three plates, CD8 naive on two plates, and CD8 memory on one plate. To estimate repertoire size and how much clonotypes are shared between individuals, the study performed deep sequencing of blood TCR repertoires from about five healthy adults. To increase sequencing depth and limit assay-specific biases, different laboratories used diverse techniques to prepare libraries and sequence TCR repertoires. Each donor's leukapheresis produced roughly between about 0.8 and 8.9 billion PBMCs.

The donors were healthy, HIV-negative adults who had no recently reported acute infections or vaccinations. Only Caucasian adults living in Nashville, Tennessee, USA were represented among the donors. CD4+ T cells were enriched by magnetic negative selection, after which naive cells were positively selected on CD45RA and the negative fraction was taken as the memory subset. After blood collection by leukapheresis, PBMCs were isolated using Ficoll-Histopaque density gradient centrifugation and then cryopreserved in the vapor phase of liquid nitrogen. Purity and quantity of every magnetically sorted T cell population were checked by analytical flow cytometry. Genomic DNA was isolated from each sorted fraction and quantified by UV absorbance on a Nanodrop 2000c. Overall study outcomes, separate from this receptor: Only blood was sampled, and tissue TCR repertoires likely differ from those in blood. Clonotypes shared by all four sorted-subset donors showed higher generation probabilities than non-shared clonotypes. Sharing across a few donors was observed for around 5% of naive CD4, about 3.2% of naive CD8, 2% to 2.5% of memory CD4, and roughly 0.4% of memory CD8 clonotypes. Even with the large sequencing depth, rarefaction of the sorted-subset datasets indicated that sequencing was incomplete. Larger estimated clonotype richness was generally found for naive subsets than for memory subsets. The small number of donors limited the genetic and exposure-history diversity represented. Pairwise subsampling led to the expectation that sequencing depth would affect the degree of clonotype sharing among donors.

From the cysteine through the phenylalanine, the CDR3 covers 15 amino acids. Here the CDR3 DNA is all that survives: 45 bases in frame from base 1. Per the germline V gene, MDHEN is the CDR1 and SYDVKM is the CDR2. V loses 2 bases, J loses 4 bases, and the germline ends lie 11 bases apart. Using the deep immunoSEQ assay, multiplex PCR amplified TCR CDR3 regions from genomic DNA. For each cell subset, the extracted genomic DNA was distributed evenly across all wells of several immunoSEQ 96-well plates, and each plate served as one replicate. For sorted subsets, approximately 190 ng of genomic DNA, equivalent to 25,000 to 30,000 T cell genomes, went into each replicate PCR. The purified libraries were quantified using a Qubit 3.0 fluorometer, sized with a Bioanalyzer 2100, and then quantified again using the KAPA Library Quantification kit. Each immunoSEQ 96-well plate was sequenced on its own single-read 150-cycle Illumina NextSeq 550 flow cell. The source study handled its data this way. Because only junctional sequences without quality scores were contained in the immunoSEQ output, filtering matching that applied to full-length reads could not be performed. Sequences were annotated with PyIR, a Python wrapper for IgBLAST v1.9, using IMGT germline references to assign V/J genes and CDR3. Reads with weak V/J assignments (E-value above 1e-6), missing CDR3, stop codons, out-of-frame junctions, or ambiguous translated residues were removed. V3J clonotypes were defined by identical inferred V gene, J gene, and CDR3 amino acid sequence. Percentage overlap between repertoires was calculated by dividing the number of shared unique clonotypes by the size of the smaller repertoire. RTK rarefaction, the Chao1 estimator, and Recon v2.1 estimates of unobserved clonotypes were used to assess repertoire richness. Generation probabilities were computed with OLGA for all TCRbeta clonotypes obtained by the gDNA method from a few donors. As stored in TCRdb, this immuneACCESS dataset retains in-frame rearrangements with V and J assigned. A fraction of the clones does not appear; measured against another copy, unresolved V genes explain less than half of the discrepancy, and the remainder lacks a known reason. That table gives V, J and clone size, and the DNA gave D and trimming. This sample gives approximately 2,300,000 clones in total; 80% to 95% of them show up just once. The ten largest clones represent around 0.35% of the sample.

About this clone: The specificity of this receptor is unknown. No per-base quality is available; no much larger clone lies one base away.

This TCR came from a man younger than 30 in good health. Some clones in this sample may be carry-over from other donors' samples. The chain was built from TRBV28 and TRBJ2-2; the D gene is unclear. Sequenced material: naive CD4+ T cells from PBMCs. The sample's cell subset or site label is to be understood as: CD45RA+ positively selected. The sequence in DNA is TGTGCCAGCAGTTTAGGGCGGAGCCCCACCGGGGAGCTGTTTTTT. The resulting protein is CASSLGRSPTGELFF.